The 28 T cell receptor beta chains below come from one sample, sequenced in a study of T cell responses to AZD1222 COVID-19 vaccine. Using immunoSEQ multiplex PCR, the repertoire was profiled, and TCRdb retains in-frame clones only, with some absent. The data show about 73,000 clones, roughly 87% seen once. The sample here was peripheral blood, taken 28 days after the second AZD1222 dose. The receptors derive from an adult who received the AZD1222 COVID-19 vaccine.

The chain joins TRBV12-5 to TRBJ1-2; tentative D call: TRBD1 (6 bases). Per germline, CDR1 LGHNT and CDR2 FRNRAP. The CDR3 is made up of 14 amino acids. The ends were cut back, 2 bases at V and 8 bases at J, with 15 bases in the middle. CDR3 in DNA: TGTGCTAGTGGTTTGACCCGGGACAATCGGGGCTACACCTTC. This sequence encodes CASGLTRDNRGYTF.

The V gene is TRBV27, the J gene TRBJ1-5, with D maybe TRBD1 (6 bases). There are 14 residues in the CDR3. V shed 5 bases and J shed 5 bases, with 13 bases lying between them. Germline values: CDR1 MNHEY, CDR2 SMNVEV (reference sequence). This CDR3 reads CASSPRTVDQPQHF. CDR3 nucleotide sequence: TGTGCCAGCAGTCCCAGGACAGTCGATCAGCCCCAGCATTTT.

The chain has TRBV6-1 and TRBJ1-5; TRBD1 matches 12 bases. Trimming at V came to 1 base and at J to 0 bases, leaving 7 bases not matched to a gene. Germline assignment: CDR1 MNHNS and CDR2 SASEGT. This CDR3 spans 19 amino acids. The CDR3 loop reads CASSEGWDRGPYSNQPQHF. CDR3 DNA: TGTGCCAGCAGTGAAGGTTGGGACAGGGGGCCTTATAGCAATCAGCCCCAGCATTTT.

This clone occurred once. In nucleotides, the CDR3 is TGTGCCAGCAGCTTCAGTCGACAGAACAATCAGCCCCAGCATTTT. This gives the protein CASSFSRQNNQPQHF. The genes are TRBV5-6 and TRBJ1-5; tentatively, D is TRBD1 (5 bases). Germline CDR1 reads SGHDT; CDR2 reads YYEEEE. Trimming took off 2 bases at V and 3 bases at J, with 12 bases between the two ends. The CDR3 runs to 15 residues.

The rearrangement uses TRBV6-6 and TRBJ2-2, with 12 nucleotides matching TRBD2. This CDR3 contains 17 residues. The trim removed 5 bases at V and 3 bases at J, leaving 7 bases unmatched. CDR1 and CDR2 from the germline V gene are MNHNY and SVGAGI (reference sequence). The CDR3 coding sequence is TGTGCCAGCAGTCCTCTAGCGGGGGGGCGGTACACCGGGGAGCTGTTTTTT. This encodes CASSPLAGGRYTGELFF.

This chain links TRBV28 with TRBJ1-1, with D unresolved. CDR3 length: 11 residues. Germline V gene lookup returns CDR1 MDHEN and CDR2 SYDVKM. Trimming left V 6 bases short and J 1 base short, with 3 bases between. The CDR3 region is CASRGNTEAFF. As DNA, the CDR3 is TGTGCCAGCAGAGGGAACACTGAAGCTTTCTTT.

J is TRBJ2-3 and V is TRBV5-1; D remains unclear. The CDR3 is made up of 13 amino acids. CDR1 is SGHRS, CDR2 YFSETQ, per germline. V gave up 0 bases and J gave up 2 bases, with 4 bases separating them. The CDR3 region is CASSLGSTDTQYF. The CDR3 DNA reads TGCGCCAGCAGCTTGGGGTCCACAGATACGCAGTATTTT.

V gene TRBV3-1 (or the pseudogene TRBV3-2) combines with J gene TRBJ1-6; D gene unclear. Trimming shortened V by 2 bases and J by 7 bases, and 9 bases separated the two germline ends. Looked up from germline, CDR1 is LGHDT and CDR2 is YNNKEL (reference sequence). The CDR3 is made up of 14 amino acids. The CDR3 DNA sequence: TGTGCCAGCAGCCAATTTTGGGAGAATTCACCCCTCCACTTT. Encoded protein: CASSQFWENSPLHF.

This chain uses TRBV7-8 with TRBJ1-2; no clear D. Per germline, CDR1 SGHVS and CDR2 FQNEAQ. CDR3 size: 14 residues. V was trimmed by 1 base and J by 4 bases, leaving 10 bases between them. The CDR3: CASSLVLRGYGYTF. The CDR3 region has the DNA TGTGCCAGCAGCTTAGTACTCCGGGGCTATGGCTACACCTTC.

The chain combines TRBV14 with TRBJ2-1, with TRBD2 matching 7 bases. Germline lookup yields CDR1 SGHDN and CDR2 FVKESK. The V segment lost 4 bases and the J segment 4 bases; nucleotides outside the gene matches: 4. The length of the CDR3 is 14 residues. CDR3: CASSPLGGYNEQFF. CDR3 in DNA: TGTGCCAGCAGCCCCCTGGGAGGGTACAATGAGCAGTTCTTC.

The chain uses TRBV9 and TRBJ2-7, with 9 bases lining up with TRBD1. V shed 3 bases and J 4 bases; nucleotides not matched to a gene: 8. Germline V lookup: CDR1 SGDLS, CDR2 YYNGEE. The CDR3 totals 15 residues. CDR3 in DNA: TGTGCCAGCAGCGACCTCAGACAGGGGGGGTACGAGCAGTACTTC. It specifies CASSDLRQGGYEQYF.

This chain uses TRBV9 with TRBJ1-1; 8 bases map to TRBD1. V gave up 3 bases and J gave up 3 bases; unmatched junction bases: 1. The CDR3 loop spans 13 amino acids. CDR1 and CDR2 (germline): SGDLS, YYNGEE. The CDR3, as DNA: TGTGCCAGCAGCGCAGGGGGCCACACTGAAGCTTTCTTT. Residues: CASSAGGHTEAFF.

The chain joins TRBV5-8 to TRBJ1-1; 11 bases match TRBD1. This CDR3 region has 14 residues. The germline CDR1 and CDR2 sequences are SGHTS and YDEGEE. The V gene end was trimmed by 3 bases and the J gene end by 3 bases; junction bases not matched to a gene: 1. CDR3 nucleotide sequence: TGTGCCAGCAGCTGGGGACAGGGGGACACTGAAGCTTTCTTT. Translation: CASSWGQGDTEAFF.

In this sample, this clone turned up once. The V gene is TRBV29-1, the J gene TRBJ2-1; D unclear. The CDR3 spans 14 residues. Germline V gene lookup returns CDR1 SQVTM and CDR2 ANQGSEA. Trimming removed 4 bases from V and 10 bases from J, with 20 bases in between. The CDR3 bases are TGCAGCGTTGGGCACCCCCCCTCGATCGGGGAGCAGTTCTTC. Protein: CSVGHPPSIGEQFF.

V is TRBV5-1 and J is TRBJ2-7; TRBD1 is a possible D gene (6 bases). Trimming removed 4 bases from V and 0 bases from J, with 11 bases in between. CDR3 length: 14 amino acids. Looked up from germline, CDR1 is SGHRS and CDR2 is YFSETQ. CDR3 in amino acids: CASSPDRISYEQYF. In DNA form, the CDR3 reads TGCGCCAGCAGCCCCGACAGGATCTCCTACGAGCAGTACTTC. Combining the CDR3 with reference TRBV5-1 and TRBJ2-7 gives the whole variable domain KAGVTQTPRYLIKTRGQQVTLSCSPISGHRSVSWYQQTPGQGLQFLFEYFSETQRNKGNFPGRFSGRQFSNSRSEMNVSTLELGDSALYLCASSPDRISYEQYFGPGTRLTVT.

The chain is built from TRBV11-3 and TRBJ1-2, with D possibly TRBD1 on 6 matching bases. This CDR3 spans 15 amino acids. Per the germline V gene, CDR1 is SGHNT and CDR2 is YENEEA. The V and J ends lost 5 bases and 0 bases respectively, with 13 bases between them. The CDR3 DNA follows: TGTGCCAGCAGCCGCGGGGGGGACACTAACTATGGCTACACCTTC. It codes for CASSRGGDTNYGYTF.

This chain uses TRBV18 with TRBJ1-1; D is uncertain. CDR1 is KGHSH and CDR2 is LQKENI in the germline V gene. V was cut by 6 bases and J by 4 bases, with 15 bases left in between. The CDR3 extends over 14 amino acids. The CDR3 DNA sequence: TGTGCCAGCTCTATCGGGCCGGGGAGCACTGAAGCTTTCTTT. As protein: CASSIGPGSTEAFF. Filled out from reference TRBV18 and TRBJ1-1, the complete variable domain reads NAGVMQNPRHLVRRRGQEARLRCSPMKGHSHVYWYRQLPEEGLKFMVYLQKENIIDESGMPKERFSAEFPKEGPSILRIQQVVRGDSAAYFCASSIGPGSTEAFFGQGTRLTVV.

The CDR3 here is CSPGGGVGNTIYF. DNA for the CDR3: TGCAGCCCGGGCGGGGGAGTTGGAAACACCATATATTTT. The gene calls are TRBV29-1 and TRBJ1-3, with a possible D match to TRBD1 (5 bases). The V gene lost 8 bases and the J gene lost 3 bases, with 14 bases spanning the gap. In germline, CDR1 is SQVTM, CDR2 ANQGSEA. There are 13 residues in the CDR3. Combining the CDR3 with reference TRBV29-1 and TRBJ1-3 gives the whole variable domain SAVISQKPSRDICQRGTSLTIQCQVDSQVTMMFWYRQQPGQSLTLIATANQGSEATYESGFVIDKFPISRPNLTFSTLTVSNMSPEDSSIYLCSPGGGVGNTIYFGEGSWLTVV.

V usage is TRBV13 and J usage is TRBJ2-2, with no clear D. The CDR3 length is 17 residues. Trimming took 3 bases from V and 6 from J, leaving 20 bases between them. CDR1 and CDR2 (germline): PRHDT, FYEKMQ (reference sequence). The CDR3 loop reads CASSLGVAAVLPGELFF. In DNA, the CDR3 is TGTGCCAGCAGCTTGGGCGTGGCGGCGGTCCTTCCCGGGGAGCTGTTTTTT.

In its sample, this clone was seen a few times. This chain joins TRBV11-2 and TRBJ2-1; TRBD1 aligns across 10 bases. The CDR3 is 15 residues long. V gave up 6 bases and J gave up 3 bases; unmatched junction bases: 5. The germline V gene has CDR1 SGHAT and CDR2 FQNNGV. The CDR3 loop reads CASRQGQGHYNEQFF. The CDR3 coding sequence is TGTGCCAGCAGGCAGGGACAGGGGCACTACAATGAGCAGTTCTTC.

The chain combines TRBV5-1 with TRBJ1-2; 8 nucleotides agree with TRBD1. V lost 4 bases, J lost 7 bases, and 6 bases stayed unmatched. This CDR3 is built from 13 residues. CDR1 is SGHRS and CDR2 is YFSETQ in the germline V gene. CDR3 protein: CASSQDRAGGYTF. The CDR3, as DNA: TGCGCCAGCAGCCAGGACAGGGCGGGTGGCTACACCTTC.

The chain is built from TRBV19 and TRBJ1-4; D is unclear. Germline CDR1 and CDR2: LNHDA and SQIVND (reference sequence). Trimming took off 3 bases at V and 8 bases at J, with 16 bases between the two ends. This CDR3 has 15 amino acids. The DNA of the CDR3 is TGTGCCAGTAGTATCATCGACACCCCGCCCGAAAAACTGTTTTTT. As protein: CASSIIDTPPEKLFF.

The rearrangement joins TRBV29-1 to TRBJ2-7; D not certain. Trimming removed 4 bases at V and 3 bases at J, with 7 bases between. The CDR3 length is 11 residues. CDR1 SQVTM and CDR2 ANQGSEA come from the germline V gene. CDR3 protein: CSVALLYEQYF. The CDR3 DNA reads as TGCAGCGTTGCGCTCCTCTACGAGCAGTACTTC.

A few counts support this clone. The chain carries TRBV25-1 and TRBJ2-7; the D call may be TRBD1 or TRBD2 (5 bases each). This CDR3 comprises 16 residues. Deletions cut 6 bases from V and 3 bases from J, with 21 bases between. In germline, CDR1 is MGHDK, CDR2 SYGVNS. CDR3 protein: CASSAVKQGRVYEQYV. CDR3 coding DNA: TGTGCCAGCAGCGCCGTCAAGCAGGGACGGGTCTACGAGCAGTACGTC.

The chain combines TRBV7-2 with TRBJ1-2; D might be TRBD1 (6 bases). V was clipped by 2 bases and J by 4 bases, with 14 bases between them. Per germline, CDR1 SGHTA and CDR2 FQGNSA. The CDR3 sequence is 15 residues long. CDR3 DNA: TGTGCCAGCAGCTTATTCCCGGGGGCAGGCTATGGCTACACCTTC. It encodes CASSLFPGAGYGYTF.

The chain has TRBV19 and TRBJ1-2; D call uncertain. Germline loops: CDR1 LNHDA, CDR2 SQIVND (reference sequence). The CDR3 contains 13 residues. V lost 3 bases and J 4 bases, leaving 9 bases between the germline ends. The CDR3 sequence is CASSMGSGYGYTF. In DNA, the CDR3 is TGTGCCAGTAGTATGGGCAGTGGCTATGGCTACACCTTC.

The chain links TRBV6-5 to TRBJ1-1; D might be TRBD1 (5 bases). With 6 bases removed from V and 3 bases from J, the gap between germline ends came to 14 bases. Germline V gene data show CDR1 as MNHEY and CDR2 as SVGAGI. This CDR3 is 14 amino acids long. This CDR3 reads CASRGGGGYTEAFF. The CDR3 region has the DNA TGTGCCAGCAGGGGAGGTGGGGGGTACACTGAAGCTTTCTTT.

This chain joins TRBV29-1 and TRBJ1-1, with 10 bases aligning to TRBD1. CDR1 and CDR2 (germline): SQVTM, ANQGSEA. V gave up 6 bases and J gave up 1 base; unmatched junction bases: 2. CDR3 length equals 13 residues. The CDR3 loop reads CSVRTGGNTEAFF. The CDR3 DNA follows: TGCAGCGTCCGGACAGGGGGGAACACTGAAGCTTTCTTT. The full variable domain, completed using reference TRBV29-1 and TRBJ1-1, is SAVISQKPSRDICQRGTSLTIQCQVDSQVTMMFWYRQQPGQSLTLIATANQGSEATYESGFVIDKFPISRPNLTFSTLTVSNMSPEDSSIYLCSVRTGGNTEAFFGQGTRLTVV.